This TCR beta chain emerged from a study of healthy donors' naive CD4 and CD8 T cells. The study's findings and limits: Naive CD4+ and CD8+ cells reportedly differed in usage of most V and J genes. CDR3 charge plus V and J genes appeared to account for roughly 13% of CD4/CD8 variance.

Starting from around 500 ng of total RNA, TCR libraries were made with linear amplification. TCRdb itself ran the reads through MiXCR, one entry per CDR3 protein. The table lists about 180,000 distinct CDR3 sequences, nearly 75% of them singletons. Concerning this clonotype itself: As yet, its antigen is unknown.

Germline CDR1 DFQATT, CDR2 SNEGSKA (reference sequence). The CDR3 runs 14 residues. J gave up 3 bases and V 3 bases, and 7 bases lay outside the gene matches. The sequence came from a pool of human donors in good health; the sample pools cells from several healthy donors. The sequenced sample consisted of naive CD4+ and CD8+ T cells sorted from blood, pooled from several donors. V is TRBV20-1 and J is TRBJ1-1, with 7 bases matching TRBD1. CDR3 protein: CSARIGGADTEAFF. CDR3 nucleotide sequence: TGCAGTGCTAGGATAGGGGGCGCGGACACTGAAGCTTTCTTT.